The 12 T cell receptor beta chains below come from one sample, sequenced in a study of regulatory T cells in long-lasting Graves disease. The time point: persistent/refractory GD, antithyroid drugs over 5 years with positive TRAb. The TCR library was made from RNA that had been extracted from PBMCs in TRIzol. Both iRepertoire HTBI primers and Arm-PCR of CDR3 regions were used to build the TCR beta libraries. TCRdb reprocessed the multiplex PCR reads with MiXCR, giving one entry per CDR3 protein. The sample has 600,000 to 850,000 distinct CDR3 sequences, around 32% seen once. The sequences come from peripheral blood mononuclear cells (PBMCs), collected when the disease was refractory, from a patient treated with antithyroid drugs. These receptors originate from a female donor with Graves disease.

This clonotype was counted a few times. The rearrangement uses TRBV9 and TRBJ2-5; 12 positions agree with TRBD1. Trimming at V came to 0 bases and at J to 5 bases, leaving 5 bases not matched to a gene. CDR1 is SGDLS, CDR2 YYNGEE, per germline. There are 16 residues in the CDR3. For the CDR3, the DNA is TGTGCCAGCAGCGTAGCGGGGACAGGGGGCTTGGAGACCCAGTACTTC. Translated, it gives CASSVAGTGGLETQYF.

The V call is TRBV11-2, the J call TRBJ2-1, with 8 bases lining up with TRBD2. The V gene end was trimmed by 4 bases and the J gene end by 4 bases; junction bases not matched to a gene: 9. The CDR3 contains 16 residues. In germline, CDR1 is SGHAT, CDR2 FQNNGV. This CDR3 reads CASSSVVAGKYNEQFF. The CDR3 DNA is TGTGCCAGCAGCTCCGTCGTAGCGGGAAAGTACAATGAGCAGTTCTTC.

This clonotype was detected only a few times. The chain joins TRBV29-1 to TRBJ1-2, with D possibly TRBD1 on 5 matching bases. Per germline, CDR1 SQVTM and CDR2 ANQGSEA. This CDR3 is 14 amino acids long. The V and J ends lost 6 bases and 0 bases respectively, with 14 bases between them. The CDR3 region has the DNA TGCAGCGTCAAAGGGACCGCAGCTAACTATGGCTACACCTTC. Its translation is CSVKGTAANYGYTF.

This clonotype was counted many times. The genes are TRBV2 and TRBJ1-5; D gene ambiguous. The CDR3 is 14 amino acids. The V end was cut by 8 bases, the J end by 0 bases, with 11 bases between. CDR1 is SNHLY and CDR2 is FYNNEI in the germline V gene. The CDR3 nucleotides read TGTGCCAGCCTTGGGCCCGCTAGCAATCAGCCCCAGCATTTT. Translation gives CASLGPASNQPQHF.

The J gene is TRBJ1-2, the V gene TRBV6-4, with 7 bases identical to TRBD1. CDR3 length equals 16 residues. Germline values: CDR1 MRHNA, CDR2 SNTAGT. Trimming removed 8 bases from V and 0 bases from J; junction bases left unmatched: 12. CDR3 nucleotide sequence: TGTGCCAGCCCTAGGGGGCAGGGGACTTCTAACTATGGCTACACCTTC. Translating it yields CASPRGQGTSNYGYTF.

V gene TRBV6-1 combines with J gene TRBJ2-1; D not certain. The ends were cut back, 2 bases at V and 3 bases at J, with 11 bases in the middle. The germline V gene has CDR1 MNHNS and CDR2 SASEGT. CDR3 size: 15 residues. This chain's CDR3 is CASSELPDHYNEQFF. Written as DNA, the CDR3 is TGTGCCAGCAGTGAACTCCCAGATCACTACAATGAGCAGTTCTTC.

V gene TRBV5-1 combines with J gene TRBJ1-6; no firm D call. CDR1 and CDR2 from the germline V gene are SGHRS and YFSETQ. V dropped 4 bases and J dropped 2 bases, with 4 bases sitting between them. This CDR3 is built from 13 residues. CDR3 nucleotides: TGCGCCAGCAGCCACACCTATAATTCACCCCTCCACTTT. As protein: CASSHTYNSPLHF.

In its sample, this clonotype was seen many times. The chain carries TRBV15 and TRBJ1-5, with TRBD1 matching over 7 bases. The length of the CDR3 is 15 residues. In germline, CDR1 is LNHNV, CDR2 YYDKDF (reference sequence). Trimming removed 1 base from V and 4 bases from J; junction bases left unmatched: 4. CDR3 amino acids: CATSRVAGGNQPQHF. CDR3 in DNA: TGTGCCACCAGCAGAGTGGCAGGGGGGAATCAGCCCCAGCATTTT.

V is TRBV29-1 and J is TRBJ1-1; D gene ambiguous. V was shortened by 0 bases and J by 8 bases, with 13 bases between the two germline ends. Germline lookup yields CDR1 SQVTM and CDR2 ANQGSEA. The CDR3 is 13 amino acids. CDR3 DNA sequence: TGCAGCGTTGAAGATCCCGAGAGAGGCGAAGCTTTCTTT. Its translation is CSVEDPERGEAFF.

The CDR3 loop reads CAISETSGRRELFF. CDR3 nucleotide sequence: TGTGCCATCAGTGAGACTAGCGGGAGGCGGGAGCTGTTTTTT. The V gene is TRBV10-3, the J gene TRBJ2-2; 12 nucleotides agree with TRBD2. The germline CDR1 and CDR2 sequences are ENHRY and SYGVKD. The CDR3 covers 14 residues. V lost 2 bases and J lost 9; bases outside the gene matches: 1.

This clonotype has a handful of counts. The chain joins TRBV28 to TRBJ1-5; D possibly corresponds to TRBD1 (6 bases). Trimming stripped 6 bases from V and 3 bases from J, with 15 bases between. Germline loops: CDR1 MDHEN, CDR2 SYDVKM. This CDR3 is 15 amino acids long. The CDR3 region is CASRATGNNNQPQHF. CDR3 coding DNA: TGTGCCAGCAGGGCCACAGGGAATAACAATCAGCCCCAGCATTTT.

This clonotype was counted a few times. The chain links TRBV20-1 to TRBJ2-7, with a possible D match to TRBD1 (6 bases). V lost 3 bases and J lost 3, with 18 bases in between. The CDR3 is 15 residues long. Germline V gene data show CDR1 as DFQATT and CDR2 as SNEGSKA (reference sequence). For the CDR3, the DNA is TGCAGTGCTAGCCCCGGACAGAACCCCAACTACGAGCAGTACTTC. This gives the protein CSASPGQNPNYEQYF.